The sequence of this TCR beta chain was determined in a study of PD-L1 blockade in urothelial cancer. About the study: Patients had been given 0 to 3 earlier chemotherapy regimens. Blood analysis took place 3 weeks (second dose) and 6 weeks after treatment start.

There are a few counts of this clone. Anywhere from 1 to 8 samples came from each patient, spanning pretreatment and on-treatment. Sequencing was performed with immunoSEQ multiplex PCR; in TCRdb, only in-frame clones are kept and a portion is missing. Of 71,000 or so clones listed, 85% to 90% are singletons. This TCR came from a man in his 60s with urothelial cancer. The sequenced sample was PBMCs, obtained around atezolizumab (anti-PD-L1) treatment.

CDR3 amino acids: CASSFGQVDNQPQHF. In nucleotides, the CDR3 is TGTGCCAGTAGTTTCGGACAGGTCGACAATCAGCCCCAGCATTTT. V usage is TRBV19 and J usage is TRBJ1-5, with 7 bases matching TRBD1. Germline CDR1 is LNHDA and CDR2 is SQIVND (reference sequence). V gave up 5 bases and J gave up 3 bases; unmatched junction bases: 7. The CDR3 totals 15 residues. Combining the CDR3 with reference TRBV19 and TRBJ1-5 gives the whole variable domain DGGITQSPKYLFRKEGQNVTLSCEQNLNHDAMYWYRQDPGQGLRLIYYSQIVNDFQKGDIAEGYSVSREKKESFPLTVTSAQKNPTAFYLCASSFGQVDNQPQHFGDGTRLSIL.